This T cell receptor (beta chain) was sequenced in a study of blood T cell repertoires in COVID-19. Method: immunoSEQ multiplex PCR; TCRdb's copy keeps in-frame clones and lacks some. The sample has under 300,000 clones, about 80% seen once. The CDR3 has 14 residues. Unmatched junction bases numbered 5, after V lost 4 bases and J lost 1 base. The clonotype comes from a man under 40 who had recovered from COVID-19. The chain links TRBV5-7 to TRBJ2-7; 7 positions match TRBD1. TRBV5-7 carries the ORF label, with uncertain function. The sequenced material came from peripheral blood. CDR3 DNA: TGTGCCAGCAGCAGGACAGGAAAATCCTACGAGCAGTACTTC. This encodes CASSRTGKSYEQYF.